This TCR beta chain comes out of a study of PD-L1 blockade in urothelial cancer. Study context: Samples came from 3 weeks, at the second dose, and 6 weeks into treatment.

Sequencing used immunoSEQ multiplex PCR; TCRdb keeps in-frame clones, though not all of them. The table lists approximately 34,000 clones, approximately 82% of them singletons. This CDR3 is built from 13 residues. From germline, CDR1 is SSHAT and CDR2 FNYEAQ (reference sequence). Concerning this clone itself: The junction departs from the called germline gene at one end, perhaps through a read error.

The chain couples TRBV7-7 to TRBJ2-5; 7 bases align to TRBD2. The sequenced sample was PBMCs, obtained around atezolizumab (anti-PD-L1) treatment. The sequence came from a man between 60 and 75 years old with urothelial cancer. CDR3 nucleotides: TGTGCTAGCAGCGGCGCGGGGGATGAGACCCAGTACTTC. As protein: CASSGAGDETQYF. The variable domain in full, completed from reference TRBV7-7 and TRBJ2-5, reads GAGVSQSPRYKVTKRGQDVTLRCDPISSHATLYWYQQALGQGPEFLTYFNYEAQPDKSGLPSDRFSAERPEGSISTLTIQRTEQRDSAMYRCASSGAGDETQYFGPGTRLLVL.